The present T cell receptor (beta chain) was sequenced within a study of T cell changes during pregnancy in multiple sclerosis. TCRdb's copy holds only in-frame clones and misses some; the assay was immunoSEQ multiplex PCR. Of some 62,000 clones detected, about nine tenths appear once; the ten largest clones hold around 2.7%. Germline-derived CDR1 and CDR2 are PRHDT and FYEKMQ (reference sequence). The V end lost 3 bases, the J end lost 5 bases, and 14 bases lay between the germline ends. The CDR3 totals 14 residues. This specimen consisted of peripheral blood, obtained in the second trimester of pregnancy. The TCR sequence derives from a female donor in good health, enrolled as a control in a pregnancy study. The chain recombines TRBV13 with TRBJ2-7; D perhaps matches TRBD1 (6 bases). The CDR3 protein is CASSFRGGSHEQYF. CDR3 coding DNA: TGTGCCAGCAGCTTCCGAGGGGGAAGCCACGAGCAGTACTTC.